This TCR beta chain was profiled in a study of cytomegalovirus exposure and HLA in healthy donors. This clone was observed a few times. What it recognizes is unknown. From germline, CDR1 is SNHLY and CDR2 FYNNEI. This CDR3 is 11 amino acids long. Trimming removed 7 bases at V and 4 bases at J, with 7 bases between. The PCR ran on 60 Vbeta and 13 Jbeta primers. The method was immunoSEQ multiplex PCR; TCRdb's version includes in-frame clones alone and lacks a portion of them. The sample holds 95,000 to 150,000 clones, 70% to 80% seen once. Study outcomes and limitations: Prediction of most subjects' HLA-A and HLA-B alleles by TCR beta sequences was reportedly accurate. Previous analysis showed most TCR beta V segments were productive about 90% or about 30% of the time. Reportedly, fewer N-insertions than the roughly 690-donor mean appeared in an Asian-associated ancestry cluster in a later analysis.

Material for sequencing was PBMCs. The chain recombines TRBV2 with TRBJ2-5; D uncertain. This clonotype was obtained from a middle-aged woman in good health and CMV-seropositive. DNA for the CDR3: TGTGCCAGCACCGAGAGAGAGACCCAGTACTTC. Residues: CASTERETQYF.